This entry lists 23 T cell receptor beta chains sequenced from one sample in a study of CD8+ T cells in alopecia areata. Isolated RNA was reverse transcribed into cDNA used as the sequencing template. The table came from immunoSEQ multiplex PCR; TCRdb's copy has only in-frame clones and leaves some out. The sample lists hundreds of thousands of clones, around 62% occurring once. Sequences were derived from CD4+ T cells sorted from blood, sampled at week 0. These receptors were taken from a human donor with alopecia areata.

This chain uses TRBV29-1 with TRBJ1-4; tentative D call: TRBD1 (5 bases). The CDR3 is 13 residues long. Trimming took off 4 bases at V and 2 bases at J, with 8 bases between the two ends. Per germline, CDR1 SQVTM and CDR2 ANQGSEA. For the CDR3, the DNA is TGCAGCGTTGCCCCAGGGACTAATGAAAAACTGTTTTTT. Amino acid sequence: CSVAPGTNEKLFF.

DNA for the CDR3: TGTGCCTGGAGTGTTTCGGAAGGGGGTGAACTGTTTTTT. It yields the protein CAWSVSEGGELFF. The chain combines TRBV30 with TRBJ1-4; D possibly corresponds to TRBD1 (6 bases). Per the germline V gene, CDR1 is GTSNPN and CDR2 is SVGIG (reference sequence). The CDR3 runs to 13 residues. V was cut by 0 bases and J by 12 bases, with 14 bases left in between.

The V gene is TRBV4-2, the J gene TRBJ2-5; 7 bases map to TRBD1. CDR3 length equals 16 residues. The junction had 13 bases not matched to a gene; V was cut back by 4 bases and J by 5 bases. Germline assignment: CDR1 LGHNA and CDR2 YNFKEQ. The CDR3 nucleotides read TGTGCCAGCAGCCCTCGAGGGGGCGTAGTCGAGGAGACCCAGTACTTC. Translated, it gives CASSPRGGVVEETQYF.

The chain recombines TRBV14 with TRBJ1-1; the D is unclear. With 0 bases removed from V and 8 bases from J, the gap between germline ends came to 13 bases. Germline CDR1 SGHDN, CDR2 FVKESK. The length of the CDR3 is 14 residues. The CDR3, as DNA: TGTGCCAGCAGCCAAGAATTCCGCTCTGTGGAAGCTTTCTTT. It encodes CASSQEFRSVEAFF.

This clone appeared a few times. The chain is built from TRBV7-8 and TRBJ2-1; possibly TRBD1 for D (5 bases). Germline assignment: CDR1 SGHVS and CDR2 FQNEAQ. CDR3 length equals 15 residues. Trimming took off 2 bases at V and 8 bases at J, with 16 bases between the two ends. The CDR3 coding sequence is TGTGCCAGCAGCTTAACGAGCCTGGGCAGGGATGAGCAGTTCTTC. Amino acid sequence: CASSLTSLGRDEQFF.

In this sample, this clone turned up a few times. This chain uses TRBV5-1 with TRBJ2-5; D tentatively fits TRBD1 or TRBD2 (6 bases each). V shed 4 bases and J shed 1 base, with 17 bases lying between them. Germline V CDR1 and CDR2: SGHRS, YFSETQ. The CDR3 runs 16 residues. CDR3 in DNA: TGCGCCAGCAGCGGCGGCGGAGGGGGGATCCAAGAGACCCAGTACTTC. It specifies CASSGGGGGIQETQYF.

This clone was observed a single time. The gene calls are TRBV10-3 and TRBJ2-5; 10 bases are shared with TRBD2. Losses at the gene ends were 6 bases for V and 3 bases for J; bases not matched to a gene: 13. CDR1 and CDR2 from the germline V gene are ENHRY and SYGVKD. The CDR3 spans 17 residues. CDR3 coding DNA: TGTGCCATCAGCGACGGACTAGCGGCGGGAACTAAAGAGACCCAGTACTTC. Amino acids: CAISDGLAAGTKETQYF.

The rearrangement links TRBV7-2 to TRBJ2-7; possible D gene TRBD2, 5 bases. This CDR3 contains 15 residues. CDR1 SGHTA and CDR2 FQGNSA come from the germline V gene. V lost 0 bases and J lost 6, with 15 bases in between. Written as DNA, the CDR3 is TGTGCCAGCAGCTTAGCGAGGGTCACCAACAGCGAGCAGTACTTC. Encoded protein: CASSLARVTNSEQYF.

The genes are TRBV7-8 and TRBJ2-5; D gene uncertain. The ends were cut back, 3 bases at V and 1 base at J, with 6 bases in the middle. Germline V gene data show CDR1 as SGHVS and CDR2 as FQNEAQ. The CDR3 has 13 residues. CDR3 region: CASSFKRQETQYF. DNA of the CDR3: TGTGCCAGCAGCTTCAAACGCCAAGAGACCCAGTACTTC.

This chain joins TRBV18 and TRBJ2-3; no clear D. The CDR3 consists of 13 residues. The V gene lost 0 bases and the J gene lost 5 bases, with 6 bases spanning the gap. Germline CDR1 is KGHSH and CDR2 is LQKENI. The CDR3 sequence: CASSPPVGDTQYF. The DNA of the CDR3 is TGTGCCAGCTCACCACCGGTGGGAGATACGCAGTATTTT.

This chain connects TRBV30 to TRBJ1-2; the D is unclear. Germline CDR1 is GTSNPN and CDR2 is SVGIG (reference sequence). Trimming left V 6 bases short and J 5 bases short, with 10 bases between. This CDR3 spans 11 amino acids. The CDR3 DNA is TGTGCCTGCAACTTGCTTTATGGCTACACCTTC. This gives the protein CACNLLYGYTF.

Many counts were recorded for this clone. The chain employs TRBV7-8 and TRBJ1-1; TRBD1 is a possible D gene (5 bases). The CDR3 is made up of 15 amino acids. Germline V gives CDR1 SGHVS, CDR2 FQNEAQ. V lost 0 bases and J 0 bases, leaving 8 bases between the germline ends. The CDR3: CASSLAWGVNTEAFF. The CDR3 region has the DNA TGTGCCAGCAGCTTAGCGTGGGGGGTGAACACTGAAGCTTTCTTT.

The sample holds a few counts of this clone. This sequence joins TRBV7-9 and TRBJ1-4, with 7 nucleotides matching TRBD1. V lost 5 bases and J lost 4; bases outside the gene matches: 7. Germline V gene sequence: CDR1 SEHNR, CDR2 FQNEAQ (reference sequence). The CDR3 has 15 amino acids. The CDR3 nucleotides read TGTGCCAGCAGCCCCCAGGGGGAGATTAATGAAAAACTGTTTTTT. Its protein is CASSPQGEINEKLFF.

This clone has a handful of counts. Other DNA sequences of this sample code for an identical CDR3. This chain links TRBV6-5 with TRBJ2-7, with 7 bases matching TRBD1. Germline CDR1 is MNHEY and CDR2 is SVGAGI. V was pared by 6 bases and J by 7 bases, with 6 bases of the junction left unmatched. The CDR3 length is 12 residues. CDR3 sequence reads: CASSRQGEEQYF. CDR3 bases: TGTGCCAGCAGCCGACAGGGTGAAGAGCAGTACTTC.

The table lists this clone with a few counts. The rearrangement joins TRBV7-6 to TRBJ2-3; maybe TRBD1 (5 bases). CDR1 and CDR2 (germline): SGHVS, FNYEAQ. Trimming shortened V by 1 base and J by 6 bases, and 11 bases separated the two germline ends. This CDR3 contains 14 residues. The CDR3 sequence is CASSLVKGKDTQYF. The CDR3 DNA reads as TGTGCCAGCAGCTTAGTAAAGGGGAAGGATACGCAGTATTTT.

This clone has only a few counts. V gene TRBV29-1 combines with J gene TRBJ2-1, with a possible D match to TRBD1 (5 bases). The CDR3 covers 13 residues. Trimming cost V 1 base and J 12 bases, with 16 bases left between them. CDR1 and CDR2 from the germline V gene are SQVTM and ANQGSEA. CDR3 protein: CSVEGQPAVAQFF. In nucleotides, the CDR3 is TGCAGCGTTGAAGGACAGCCCGCGGTGGCGCAGTTCTTC.

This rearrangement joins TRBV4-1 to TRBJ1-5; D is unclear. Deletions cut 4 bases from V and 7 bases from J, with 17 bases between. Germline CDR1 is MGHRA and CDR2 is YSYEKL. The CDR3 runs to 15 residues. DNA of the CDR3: TGCGCCAGCAGCCCGGTCGTGCCCCTGAGGCAGCCCCAGCATTTT. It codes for CASSPVVPLRQPQHF.

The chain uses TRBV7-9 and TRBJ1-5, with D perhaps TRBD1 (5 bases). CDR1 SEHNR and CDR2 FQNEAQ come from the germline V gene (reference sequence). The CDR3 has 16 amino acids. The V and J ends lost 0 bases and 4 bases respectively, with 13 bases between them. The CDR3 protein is CASSLAGAKGNQPQHF. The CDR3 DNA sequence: TGTGCCAGCAGCTTAGCAGGGGCGAAGGGAAATCAGCCCCAGCATTTT.

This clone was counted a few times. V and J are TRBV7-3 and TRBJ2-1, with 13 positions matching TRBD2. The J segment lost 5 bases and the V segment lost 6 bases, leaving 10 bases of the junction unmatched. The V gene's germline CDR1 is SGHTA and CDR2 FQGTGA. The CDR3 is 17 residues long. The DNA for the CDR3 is TGTGCCAGCAGGAGGGGACTAGCGGGACCAGTTAACAATGAGCAGTTCTTC. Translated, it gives CASRRGLAGPVNNEQFF.

This CDR3 is CASSEWGHEQYF. CDR3 nucleotide sequence: TGTGCCAGCAGTGAATGGGGGCACGAGCAGTACTTC. The chain uses TRBV2 and TRBJ2-7; TRBD1 might be the D (6 bases). V gave up 2 bases and J gave up 5 bases, with 7 bases separating them. Germline V gene sequence: CDR1 SNHLY, CDR2 FYNNEI. CDR3 length: 12 amino acids.

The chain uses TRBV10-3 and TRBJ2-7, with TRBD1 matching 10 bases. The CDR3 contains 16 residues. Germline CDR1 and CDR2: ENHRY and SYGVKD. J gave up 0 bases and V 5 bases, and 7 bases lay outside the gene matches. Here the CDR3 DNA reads TGTGCCATCAGTACATTGGGACAGGGGAGCTCCTACGAGCAGTACTTC. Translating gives CAISTLGQGSSYEQYF.

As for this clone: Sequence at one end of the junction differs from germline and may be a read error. Written as DNA, the CDR3 is TGTGCCTGGAGTGTTTTCATCCTAGGGGAGGTGTTTTTT. Translating gives CAWSVFILGEVFF. The V gene is TRBV30, the J gene TRBJ2-2; possibly TRBD2 for D (6 bases). CDR3 size: 13 residues. Per germline, CDR1 GTSNPN and CDR2 SVGIG (reference sequence).

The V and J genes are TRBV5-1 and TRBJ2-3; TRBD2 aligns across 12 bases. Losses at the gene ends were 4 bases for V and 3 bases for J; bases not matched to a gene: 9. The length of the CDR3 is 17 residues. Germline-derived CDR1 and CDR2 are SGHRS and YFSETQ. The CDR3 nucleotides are TGCGCCAGCAGCCCCGGACTAGCGGGATTTATAACAGATACGCAGTATTTT. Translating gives CASSPGLAGFITDTQYF.